One and the same sample provided the 30 T cell receptor beta chains below, sequenced in a study of blood T cell repertoires in COVID-19. Repertoires were generated with immunoSEQ multiplex PCR, while TCRdb's copy carries only in-frame clones and drops some. This table holds 70,000 to 80,000 clones, about 80% found once. Sequenced: peripheral blood. Receptor source: a human donor in a cohort sampled during active COVID-19.

With regard to this clone: Other DNA sequences of this sample code for an identical CDR3. The chain joins TRBV11-3 to TRBJ2-5; weak D call: TRBD1 (6 bases). V lost 3 bases, J lost 2 bases, and 7 bases lay in between. The CDR3 spans 13 residues. Per germline, CDR1 SGHNT and CDR2 YENEEA. In nucleotides, the CDR3 is TGTGCCAGCAGCTTGGACAGACAAGAGACCCAGTACTTC. It codes for CASSLDRQETQYF.

The CDR3 region has the DNA TGTGCCAGCAGCTTAACGGGTGGAGCGGGGGGCACAGATACGCAGTATTTT. Translated: CASSLTGGAGGTDTQYF. The V call is TRBV7-3, the J call TRBJ2-3, with TRBD2 identical over 8 bases. Losses at the gene ends were 0 bases for V and 1 base for J; bases not matched to a gene: 6. The CDR3 runs 17 residues. The germline gives CDR1 SGHTA, CDR2 FQGTGA.

The J gene is TRBJ2-7, the V gene TRBV6-5, with 9 bases aligning to TRBD2. V lost 6 bases to trimming and J lost 6 bases; unmatched junction nucleotides: 12. CDR3 length equals 15 residues. Germline loops: CDR1 MNHEY, CDR2 SVGAGI. Here the CDR3 reads CASSRGGGASFEQYF. The CDR3 DNA sequence: TGTGCCAGCAGCCGGGGCGGGGGGGCGTCGTTCGAGCAGTACTTC.

The J gene is TRBJ1-4, the V gene TRBV4-3; D remains ambiguous. Between the trimmed V and J ends, which lost 0 bases and 10 bases, there was a span of 6 bases. This CDR3 has 12 amino acids. The V gene's germline CDR1 is LGHNA and CDR2 YSLEER. The CDR3 region is CASSQDSLKLFF. The CDR3 bases are TGCGCCAGCAGCCAAGATTCCTTAAAACTGTTTTTT.

This clone was seen just once. The chain is built from TRBV11-3 and TRBJ1-6; no definite D call. Germline V lookup: CDR1 SGHNT, CDR2 YENEEA. Trimming took off 5 bases at V and 10 bases at J, with 21 bases between the two ends. This CDR3 is built from 16 residues. CDR3 DNA sequence: TGTGCCAGCAGCCCCGCCCGAAGTGGAGGGAGCTCACCCCTCCACTTT. Its translation is CASSPARSGGSSPLHF.

This rearrangement joins TRBV7-2 to TRBJ2-1, with TRBD2 matching 11 bases. Losses at the gene ends were 3 bases for V and 0 bases for J; bases not matched to a gene: 4. CDR1 is SGHTA, CDR2 FQGNSA, per germline. This CDR3 is built from 17 residues. In DNA, the CDR3 is TGTGCCAGCAGCTTTCGGACTAGCGGGCTCTCCTACAATGAGCAGTTCTTC. Translating it yields CASSFRTSGLSYNEQFF. Supplemented by reference TRBV7-2 and TRBJ2-1, the full variable domain reads GAGVSQSPSNKVTEKGKDVELRCDPISGHTALYWYRQSLGQGLEFLIYFQGNSAPDKSGLPSDRFSAERTGGSVSTLTIQRTQQEDSAVYLCASSFRTSGLSYNEQFFGPGTRLTVL.

The table lists this clone with many counts. V and J are TRBV28 and TRBJ2-7; 7 bases are a match to TRBD1. Germline V gene lookup returns CDR1 MDHEN and CDR2 SYDVKM. The J segment lost 7 bases and the V segment lost 6 bases, leaving 12 bases of the junction unmatched. The CDR3 has 14 amino acids. The CDR3 here is CASRPGQTLLEQYF. The CDR3 DNA follows: TGTGCCAGCAGGCCGGGACAGACCCTTTTGGAGCAGTACTTC.

The rearrangement uses TRBV10-3 and TRBJ2-3, with 8 bases matching TRBD2. V was clipped by 3 bases and J by 0 bases; unmatched bases: 2. Per the germline V gene, CDR1 is ENHRY and CDR2 is SYGVKD. This CDR3 region has 15 residues. The CDR3 nucleotides are TGTGCCATCAGTGATCCTAGCGGGAGCACAGATACGCAGTATTTT. This translates into CAISDPSGSTDTQYF.

V and J are TRBV6-5 and TRBJ2-7; D may be TRBD2 (6 bases). This CDR3 comprises 14 residues. Looked up from germline, CDR1 is MNHEY and CDR2 is SVGAGI. V lost 7 bases and J 2 bases, leaving 15 bases between the germline ends. The CDR3 DNA follows: TGTGCCAGCACCCAGGGAGGAAACCCCTACGAGCAGTACTTC. It yields the protein CASTQGGNPYEQYF.

The chain is built from TRBV29-1 and TRBJ2-1; TRBD2 matches at 12 bases. This CDR3 is built from 17 residues. V lost 5 bases, J lost 3 bases, and 11 bases stayed unmatched. The germline V gene encodes CDR1 SQVTM and CDR2 ANQGSEA. Here the CDR3 DNA reads TGCAGCGTTACTAGGACTAGCGGGACGGTGGGCTACAATGAGCAGTTCTTC. Translating gives CSVTRTSGTVGYNEQFF.

The chain uses TRBV6-1 and TRBJ2-7, with 7 bases that match TRBD1. Unmatched junction bases numbered 5, after V lost 3 bases and J lost 0 bases. The germline V gene has CDR1 MNHNS and CDR2 SASEGT. The CDR3 has 15 residues. CDR3 coding DNA: TGTGCCAGCAGTGATGCAGGGGGAAGCTCCTACGAGCAGTACTTC. Its protein is CASSDAGGSSYEQYF.

The genes are TRBV18 and TRBJ1-6; TRBD1 might be the D (5 bases). Germline values: CDR1 KGHSH, CDR2 LQKENI. This CDR3 spans 14 amino acids. V was trimmed by 6 bases and J by 8 bases, leaving 14 bases between them. For the CDR3, the DNA is TGTGCCAGCTCGCGACCAGGGAACGATTCACCCCTCCACTTT. Its protein product is CASSRPGNDSPLHF.

The chain links TRBV7-3 to TRBJ1-1; possibly TRBD1 for D (6 bases). Germline CDR1 SGHTA, CDR2 FQGTGA. This CDR3 has 13 amino acids. V shed 4 bases and J shed 1 base, with 7 bases lying between them. CDR3 amino acids: CASSSDRNTEAFF. CDR3 nucleotides: TGTGCCAGCAGCTCGGACAGGAACACTGAAGCTTTCTTT.

This clone was observed a single time. The V and J genes are TRBV6-6 and TRBJ2-1, with 7 bases aligning to TRBD1. The CDR3 loop spans 15 amino acids. Losses at the gene ends were 5 bases for V and 3 bases for J; bases not matched to a gene: 7. Germline assignment: CDR1 MNHNY and CDR2 SVGAGI (reference sequence). This CDR3 reads CASSLNRGGYNEQFF. CDR3 bases: TGTGCCAGCAGTCTTAACAGGGGTGGCTACAATGAGCAGTTCTTC.

V usage is TRBV5-1 and J usage is TRBJ1-3, with D uncertain. V lost 0 bases to trimming and J lost 2 bases, with 9 bases between them. CDR3 length: 15 residues. Germline V CDR1 and CDR2: SGHRS, YFSETQ. CDR3 nucleotide sequence: TGCGCCAGCAGCTTGGCTACCGGGGCTGGAAACACCATATATTTT. Protein: CASSLATGAGNTIYF.

CDR3 residues: CASSYRTGGYNGYTF. CDR3 DNA sequence: TGTGCCAGCAGTTACCGGACAGGCGGCTATAATGGCTACACCTTC. J is TRBJ1-2 and V is TRBV6-5; the match to TRBD1 covers 7 bases. This CDR3 is built from 15 residues. Germline V gene sequence: CDR1 MNHEY, CDR2 SVGAGI. Germline trimming cut 2 bases from V and 6 bases from J; bases unmatched to any gene: 9.

The V call is TRBV18, the J call TRBJ1-2, with D perhaps TRBD1 (5 bases). Per the germline V gene, CDR1 is KGHSH and CDR2 is LQKENI. This CDR3 is built from 17 residues. The V and J ends lost 2 bases and 5 bases respectively, with 21 bases between them. This chain's CDR3 is CASSPRDYLGVNYGYTF. In DNA, the CDR3 is TGTGCCAGCTCACCAAGGGACTATCTCGGGGTTAATTATGGCTACACCTTC.

The chain links TRBV6-1 to TRBJ2-7; D call uncertain. The germline gives CDR1 MNHNS, CDR2 SASEGT. Trimming stripped 2 bases from V and 9 bases from J, with 11 bases between. This CDR3 region has 12 residues. The CDR3 loop is CASSEQWRGQYF. CDR3 coding DNA: TGTGCCAGCAGTGAACAATGGCGCGGGCAGTACTTC.

Comment on this clone: Other DNA sequences from this sample encode an identical CDR3 as well. The J gene is TRBJ1-4, the V gene TRBV7-9; 8 bases are shared with TRBD1. From germline, CDR1 is SEHNR and CDR2 FQNEAQ (reference sequence). The V segment lost 3 bases and the J segment 4 bases; nucleotides outside the gene matches: 1. CDR3 length equals 14 residues. The CDR3 loop reads CASSLGQDNEKLFF. CDR3 bases: TGTGCCAGCAGCTTGGGACAGGATAATGAAAAACTGTTTTTT. The whole variable domain, remainder taken from reference TRBV7-9 and TRBJ1-4, is DTGVSQNPRHKITKRGQNVTFRCDPISEHNRLYWYRQTLGQGPEFLTYFQNEAQLEKSRLLSDRFSAERPKGSFSTLEIQRTEQGDSAMYLCASSLGQDNEKLFFGSGTQLSVL.

The chain recombines TRBV5-5 with TRBJ2-7; the D gene is possibly TRBD2 (5 bases). The ends were cut back, 0 bases at V and 6 bases at J, with 13 bases in the middle. CDR3 size: 14 residues. The germline V gene has CDR1 SGHKS and CDR2 YYEKEE (reference sequence). The CDR3 nucleotides are TGTGCCAGCAGCTTGGCCTATGCGAGCGGCGAGCAGTACTTC. Encoded protein: CASSLAYASGEQYF.

This chain links TRBV4-3 with TRBJ1-6; a possible D gene is TRBD1 (5 bases). Germline V gene lookup returns CDR1 LGHNA and CDR2 YSLEER. The CDR3 totals 14 residues. Trimming removed 1 base at V and 5 bases at J, with 6 bases between. CDR3 residues: CASSQGQNNSPLHF. CDR3 DNA sequence: TGCGCCAGCAGCCAAGGACAGAATAATTCACCCCTCCACTTT.

The J gene is TRBJ2-2, the V gene TRBV5-4, with 8 bases matching TRBD2. The V gene end was trimmed by 5 bases and the J gene end by 5 bases; junction bases not matched to a gene: 8. The CDR3 sequence is 15 residues long. Per germline, CDR1 SGHNT and CDR2 YYREEE (reference sequence). CDR3 sequence reads: CASRENGRETGELFF. DNA for the CDR3: TGTGCCAGCAGAGAAAACGGGAGGGAAACCGGGGAGCTGTTTTTT. Combining the CDR3 with reference TRBV5-4 and TRBJ2-2 gives the whole variable domain ETGVTQSPTHLIKTRGQQVTLRCSSQSGHNTVSWYQQALGQGPQFIFQYYREEENGRGNFPPRFSGLQFPNYSSELNVNALELDDSALYLCASRENGRETGELFFGEGSRLTVL.

This clone occurred once. The chain has TRBV6-1 and TRBJ1-1; tentatively, D is TRBD1 (5 bases). Trimming took 2 bases from V and 1 from J, leaving 5 bases between them. This CDR3 has 13 amino acids. Germline CDR1 reads MNHNS; CDR2 reads SASEGT. The CDR3 DNA sequence: TGTGCCAGCAGTGAACAGGGGAACACTGAAGCTTTCTTT. Translated: CASSEQGNTEAFF.

The CDR3 here is CASARGQGNEKLFF. DNA of the CDR3: TGTGCTAGTGCCCGTGGACAGGGGAATGAAAAACTGTTTTTT. The chain carries TRBV12-5 and TRBJ1-4, with TRBD1 matching over 9 bases. CDR1 is LGHNT and CDR2 is FRNRAP in the germline V gene. Unmatched junction bases numbered 5, after V lost 7 bases and J lost 5 bases. This CDR3 spans 14 amino acids. Together with reference TRBV12-5 and TRBJ1-4, the CDR3 gives the full variable domain: DARVTQTPRHKVTEMGQEVTMRCQPILGHNTVFWYRQTMMQGLELLAYFRNRAPLDDSGMPKDRFSAEMPDATLATLKIQPSEPRDSAVYFCASARGQGNEKLFFGSGTQLSVL.

This clone was found once. This chain links TRBV5-6 with TRBJ2-1; TRBD2 matches 10 bases. The V gene end was trimmed by 4 bases and the J gene end by 3 bases; junction bases not matched to a gene: 4. The CDR3 is made up of 15 amino acids. CDR1 is SGHDT, CDR2 YYEEEE, per germline. CDR3 nucleotide sequence: TGTGCCAGCAGCAGAGGGACTAGCGACTACAATGAGCAGTTCTTC. Protein: CASSRGTSDYNEQFF.

V usage is TRBV4-2 and J usage is TRBJ1-6; the match to TRBD1 covers 11 bases. CDR1 and CDR2 from the germline V gene are LGHNA and YNFKEQ. Trimming took 4 bases from V and 1 from J; bases not matched to a gene: 3. The CDR3 extends over 17 amino acids. The CDR3 nucleotides are TGTGCCAGCAGCCGAGGACAGGGGGCGTCCTATAATTCACCCCTCCACTTT. It is translated as CASSRGQGASYNSPLHF.

The rearrangement joins TRBV5-4 to TRBJ1-4, with 9 bases fitting TRBD1. After removal of 4 bases from V and 6 bases from J, the junction contained 4 bases not matched to a gene. CDR3 size: 14 residues. The germline V gene has CDR1 SGHNT and CDR2 YYREEE (reference sequence). CDR3 sequence (DNA): TGTGCCAGCAGCCCGGACAGGGGAGATGAAAAACTGTTTTTT. This gives the protein CASSPDRGDEKLFF.

The gene calls are TRBV30 and TRBJ2-3, with 7 bases aligning to TRBD2. With V trimmed by 3 bases and J by 2 bases, 8 bases remained unmatched. The germline gives CDR1 GTSNPN, CDR2 SVGIG (reference sequence). This CDR3 spans 15 amino acids. In nucleotides, the CDR3 is TGTGCCTGGAGGCCTAGCGGAAAGAACACAGATACGCAGTATTTT. Its protein is CAWRPSGKNTDTQYF.

DNA of the CDR3: TGTGCCAGCAGCTTACCTCTAATCCGGGACAGGGGTCGAGAGACCCAGTACTTC. Protein sequence: CASSLPLIRDRGRETQYF. The V and J genes are TRBV7-2 and TRBJ2-5; 10 bases map to TRBD1. Losses at the gene ends were 2 bases for V and 4 bases for J; bases not matched to a gene: 13. Germline values: CDR1 SGHTA, CDR2 FQGNSA. The CDR3 runs to 18 residues.

The chain carries TRBV2 and TRBJ2-5; 10 nucleotides match TRBD1. The CDR3 is 13 residues long. Germline loops: CDR1 SNHLY, CDR2 FYNNEI. After removal of 6 bases from V and 7 bases from J, the junction contained 5 bases not matched to a gene. In DNA form, the CDR3 reads TGTGCCAGCAGCGCCGGACAGGGGGGGACCCAGTACTTC. Translating gives CASSAGQGGTQYF. Full variable domain (rest looked up from reference TRBV2 and TRBJ2-5): EPEVTQTPSHQVTQMGQEVILRCVPISNHLYFYWYRQILGQKVEFLVSFYNNEISEKSEIFDDQFSVERPDGSNFTLKIRSTKLEDSAMYFCASSAGQGGTQYFGPGTRLLVL.